This TCR beta chain was sequenced in a study of cytomegalovirus exposure and HLA in healthy donors. The CDR3 covers 14 residues. Germline CDR1 and CDR2: SNHLY and FYNNEI. V gave up 3 bases and J gave up 11 bases, with 19 bases separating them. Vbeta (60) and Jbeta (13) primers were used in the PCR. The data were produced by immunoSEQ multiplex PCR, yet TCRdb's version contains in-frame clones alone and is incomplete. The sample lists around 70,000 clones; around 75% were seen once. This clone was detected only a few times. This chain links TRBV2 with TRBJ1-1, with D perhaps TRBD1 (5 bases). This sequence was found in a man in his 70s in good health and CMV-seronegative. The specimen sequenced was PBMCs. DNA for the CDR3: TGTGCCAGCAGTGATCTCAGGGTGGCCTTTGGGGCTTTCTTT. It specifies CASSDLRVAFGAFF.